The 10 T cell receptor beta chains below were found in one sample sequenced in a study of OX40 agonist ivuxolimab in advanced cancers. Data came from immunoSEQ multiplex PCR; TCRdb stores just in-frame clones and leaves some out. Of 30,000 to 50,000 clones listed, around 89% are singletons. The specimen comprised CD4+ or CD8+ T cells sorted from blood, sampled in a trial of the OX40 agonist ivuxolimab. Receptor source: an adult with an advanced solid tumor such as melanoma, head and neck, liver or kidney cancer.

The chain joins TRBV7-9 to TRBJ1-6, with D maybe TRBD1 (5 bases). V gave up 4 bases and J gave up 10 bases, with 17 bases separating them. This CDR3 has 15 amino acids. Germline loops: CDR1 SEHNR, CDR2 FQNEAQ (reference sequence). In nucleotides, the CDR3 is TGTGCCAGCAGCTCAAGTGGGGGGATAGGGTCACCCCTCCACTTT. Amino acids: CASSSSGGIGSPLHF.

The CDR3 bases are TGTGCCAGCAGCGGGCGCGCCTATGGCTACACCTTC. Translated: CASSGRAYGYTF. The V and J genes are TRBV5-6 and TRBJ1-2; D not resolved. This CDR3 contains 12 residues. Germline-derived CDR1 and CDR2 are SGHDT and YYEEEE. V gave up 4 bases and J gave up 4 bases, with 8 bases separating them.

The V and J genes are TRBV5-6 and TRBJ1-1; D is ambiguous. Trimming took 1 base from V and 7 from J, leaving 8 bases between them. The length of the CDR3 is 12 residues. Germline V gives CDR1 SGHDT, CDR2 YYEEEE. This CDR3 reads CASSLPPLEAFF. The CDR3 coding sequence is TGTGCCAGCAGCTTGCCCCCTCTTGAAGCTTTCTTT.

Regarding this clone: The junction shows a germline mismatch at one end, possibly a read error. Here the CDR3 DNA reads TGTGCTAGCAGCTTAGGGGGGACAGACAATGAGCAGTTCTTC. As protein: CASSLGGTDNEQFF. The rearrangement uses TRBV7-7 and TRBJ2-1, with D possibly TRBD1 on 7 matching bases. Per the germline V gene, CDR1 is SSHAT and CDR2 is FNYEAQ (reference sequence). The CDR3 loop spans 14 amino acids.

The V call is TRBV7-2, the J call TRBJ1-1, with D unresolved. Germline V gene data show CDR1 as SGHTA and CDR2 as FQGNSA. The CDR3 spans 13 residues. Trimming pared 5 bases from V and 3 bases from J, leaving 10 bases between. This CDR3 is CASSRLRDTEAFF. DNA for the CDR3: TGTGCCAGCAGCCGACTCCGAGACACTGAAGCTTTCTTT.

V is TRBV19 and J is TRBJ2-1; 11 bases fit TRBD2. The CDR3 is made up of 17 amino acids. With V trimmed by 6 bases and J by 0 bases, 7 bases remained unmatched. Germline CDR1 and CDR2: LNHDA and SQIVND (reference sequence). The CDR3 DNA is TGTGCCAGTAGCCCTTCTAGCGGGGGGCCCTCCTACAATGAGCAGTTCTTC. Translation: CASSPSSGGPSYNEQFF.

This clone was recorded only once. The DNA of the CDR3 is TGTGCCAGTAGCATGGGGGGCGGCGCAACTAATGAAAAACTGTTTTTT. Translation: CASSMGGGATNEKLFF. The rearrangement uses TRBV19 and TRBJ1-4; a weak D match, TRBD1 (6 bases). Trimming removed 6 bases from V and 0 bases from J, with 14 bases in between. The germline CDR1 and CDR2 sequences are LNHDA and SQIVND (reference sequence). The CDR3 covers 16 residues.

The gene calls are TRBV18 and TRBJ2-7, with 9 bases that match TRBD1. The CDR3 runs to 14 residues. The V segment lost 3 bases and the J segment 5 bases; nucleotides outside the gene matches: 5. Germline V gene data show CDR1 as KGHSH and CDR2 as LQKENI. The CDR3 nucleotides are TGTGCCAGCTCACCGGGGACAGGGCGAAACGAGCAGTACTTC. Its translation: CASSPGTGRNEQYF.

In nucleotides, the CDR3 is TGCGCCAGCAGCTTGGGAGGAACTAGCACAGATACGCAGTATTTT. Residues: CASSLGGTSTDTQYF. J is TRBJ2-3 and V is TRBV5-1; no reliable D call. The germline V and J ends were trimmed by 0 bases and 0 bases, with 8 bases remaining between them. This CDR3 is built from 15 residues. Germline V CDR1 and CDR2: SGHRS, YFSETQ.

The gene calls are TRBV2 and TRBJ1-5; a weak D match, TRBD1 (6 bases). V was clipped by 8 bases and J by 1 base, with 18 bases between them. The germline CDR1 and CDR2 sequences are SNHLY and FYNNEI. The CDR3 has 16 residues. The CDR3 spells CASGDTGFWSNQPQHF. The DNA of the CDR3 is TGTGCCAGCGGGGACACCGGTTTTTGGAGCAATCAGCCCCAGCATTTT.